This record looks at one TCR beta chain sequence and its context. This clone was recorded once. What antigen it recognizes has not been identified. Sequence at one end of the junction differs from germline and may be a read error. The library relied on the immunoSEQ multiplex PCR assay. A mixture of 60 forward primers for TCR Vbeta segments and 13 reverse primers for TCR Jbeta segments was used in the multiplex PCR. The CDR3 region of rearranged TCR beta genes was amplified from genomic DNA with a multiplex PCR assay. On the Illumina HiSeq System, the amplified TCR beta libraries were sequenced as 87-base-pair reads. The authors' pipeline ran thus. A later analysis counted approximately 74 million unique TCR beta chains across the 666 repertoires, and some 11 million of these chains were shared by at least two donors. To remove PCR and sequencing errors, raw reads were error-corrected and collapsed into unique sequences using a nearest-neighbor algorithm that merged closely related sequences. To assign V, D and J gene segments, CDR3 sequences were aligned to IMGT reference sequences. For a sequence to be retained, at least a six-nucleotide match to both a V gene segment and a J gene segment was required. Rearrangements were classified as productive when the CDR3 lacked stop codons and remained in frame with V and J, and all other rearrangements were classified as non-productive. CDR3 was defined by IMGT convention, running from the second conserved V-encoded cysteine to the conserved J-encoded phenylalanine. The earlier analysis of about 500 of the donors excluded sequences that lacked an unambiguous match to a single V gene segment. In an earlier analysis of 450 to 750 of the donors, a V segment was called functional when productive rearrangements were above 56.7%, and segregating when the standard deviation between donors exceeded 5%. A statistical classification framework was developed to diagnose cytomegalovirus status using the catalog of TCR beta chain sequences. V and J gene assignment, in a later analysis, came from comparing TCR nucleotide sequences with IMGT/GENE-DB human TR gene sequences. A later analysis assigned CDR3 sequences and most-parsimonious VDJ recombination scenarios with the TCRdist pipeline. In a later analysis, each TCR beta chain was defined by its CDR3 amino acid sequence together with its V-gene family, and reads without a unique V-gene family were excluded. A later analysis removed roughly 590 highly shared, low-generation-probability nucleotide sequences to deal with suspected cross-contamination and a sequencing artifact. In a later analysis, a clonal expansion index was calculated for each public chain from normalized within-repertoire ranks of inferred template counts. In a later analysis, generation probabilities were computed with a VDJ recombination model fitted to out-of-frame rearrangements, and the resulting probabilities were checked against IGoR. A later analysis scored TCR-TCR, TCR-HLA and TCR-CMV co-occurrence with hypergeometric tests, applying a repertoire-size bias correction to TCR pairs. To estimate false discovery rates, a later analysis permuted the HLA or CMV assignments 20 times. In a later analysis, co-occurring TCRs were grouped using DBSCAN, and TCRdist sequence similarity was added for clustering within HLA-allele-positive subsets. Repertoires with fewer than 30,000 or more than 120,000 public chains were left out of co-occurrence clustering, as were five repertoires with anomalous nucleotide sharing. TCRdb provides this immuneACCESS table in a form limited to in-frame rearrangements. Some clones are lacking; in checked studies, under half of them reflect an unresolved V gene, and why the rest are absent is not known. That table gives V, J and clone size, and the DNA gave D and trimming. Here the sample has 200,000 or so clones; nearly 80% occur a single time. 4.5% to 7.5% of the sample rests with the top ten.

Looking up the germline V gene (reference sequence) yields CDR1 SSHAT and CDR2 FNYEAQ. Its CDR3 holds 15 amino acids, cysteine through phenylalanine. CDR3 DNA only is kept here, 45 bases in frame from base 1. The data were obtained in a study of cytomegalovirus exposure and HLA in healthy donors (dated by TCRdb to 2015 to 2018). Broadly, across the study: An earlier analysis of 587 of the donors reported 276 Gb of sequence data and around 100 million unique TCR beta sequences obtained from about 180 million T cells. An early release that covered fewer than 750 HLA-typed donors contained around 300 gigabases of sequencing data and some 87 million unique TCR sequences. Of the roughly 400 genotyped donors, roughly 76% were placed in the genetic ancestry cluster associated with self-reported Caucasian donors. The study aimed to test whether cataloging public T cell receptors could reveal signatures of past pathogen exposure. The study used immunosequencing to profile the T cell repertoires of more than 650 subjects and linked those repertoires to cytomegalovirus serostatus. Besides the first cohort of roughly 700 subjects, a separate validation cohort made up of over a hundred different subjects was used. The study combined high-throughput TCR immunosequencing, statistical association of individual TCRs with disease status, and machine learning to predict cytomegalovirus infection status. A later analysis re-examined previously published TCR beta repertoires from roughly 650 donors and added high-resolution HLA genotyping to investigate patterns of TCR occurrence. In the later analysis, no new phenotypic data were used to find candidate immune exposures; instead, reliance was placed on TCR beta sequences and their occurrence across donors. An earlier analysis of several hundred of the donors applied high-throughput TCR beta sequencing to assess whether each TCR beta V gene segment acted as functional or pseudogenic. Donor age, sex, ethnicity and CMV serostatus were compiled alongside the repertoire data. Genome-wide SNP genotypes for about 65% of the 666 donors were used in a later genetic analysis, which treated that subset as a discovery cohort. All discovery cohort repertoires had been generated on a single sequencing platform. Both class I and class II loci were covered by HLA typing, at four-digit resolution. The number of donors typed differed by locus, with about 629-640 for A, B, C, DRB1 and DQB1, about 500 for DQA1, about 610 for DPA1, and roughly 450 for DPB1. A handful of DR-DQ haplotypes were treated as single units for association and clustering because of strong linkage in the cohort. Among a few hundred genotyped donors of the cohort, an average of approximately 240,000 unique TCR beta nucleotide sequences were sequenced per donor, around a sixth of them non-productive. Study-wide findings and limitations: Presence/absence analyses assumed roughly uniform sequencing depth across donors, an assumption that may not hold. Correlated functional status among segregating V segments might reflect linkage disequilibrium, but an unknown experimental factor could not be ruled out. Some IMGT-functional V segments, including TRBV6-2 and TRBV6-3, could not be told apart with the 87-base-pair reads, so those segments were excluded. Three of the identified cytomegalovirus-associated TCR beta chains were confirmed in vitro to be specific for cytomegalovirus antigens. In a later analysis, most CMV-associated TCR beta chains were found to appear HLA-restricted, with HLA associations seemingly driven largely by CMV exposure. Because HLA typing was unavailable for some donors at each locus, only the typed subset was used in association tests. A later genetic analysis reported fewer N-insertions in productive TCRs among donors in an Asian-associated ancestry cluster than the roughly 700-donor mean. Because counts were too low, seventeen rarely observed V segments, including chromosome 9 orphons, were left out of the earlier analysis of 587 of the donors. A later analysis associated about 18,000 TCR beta sequences with specific HLA alleles at a false discovery rate of 0.05. In an earlier analysis of around 500 of the donors, most TCR beta V segments appeared in productive rearrangements about 90% or about 30% of the time, broadly matching IMGT annotations. The study listed 164 TCR beta chains as associated with cytomegalovirus. In both the original and validation cohorts, the classifier was reported to diagnose cytomegalovirus status with high specificity and sensitivity. A cluster of highly shared sequence variants was judged likely to represent a technical artifact of the sequencing pipeline. In a later analysis, TCR association rates were found to vary across HLA loci, with the most associated TCRs seen for DRB1 alleles and the fewest for HLA-C alleles. A later genetic analysis associated a missense DCLRE1C variant with V-gene and J-gene trimming of TCR beta chains, and an independent cohort replicated the association. Only TCR beta chains were sequenced in this cohort, and the absence of alpha or paired-chain data limited detectable features. Compared with equally common non-associated chains, HLA-associated TCR beta chains in a later analysis were more clonally expanded and had lower generation probabilities. Most TCR sequences were observed very rarely across donors, whereas some public TCRs were present in many individuals. Immune exposure information for the cohort was limited to CMV serostatus. A further reported finding was that TCR beta sequences accurately predicted the HLA-A and HLA-B alleles for most subjects in the first cohort. A later analysis reported that several top co-occurrence clusters appeared linked to parvovirus B19, influenza, CMV and Epstein-Barr virus. Strong co-occurrence of HLA alleles, especially DR and DQ, made assigning TCR associations to individual alleles difficult. The authors suggested that the approach could potentially be generalized to other disease states and immunological phenotypes.

The cohort consisted of approximately 670 healthy bone marrow donors. Cohort members were all nominally healthy when sampled, although unrecorded immune exposures were likely present. The donor tested CMV seropositive and was one of the 289 seropositive cohort members. A peripheral blood sample was provided by each donor, and peripheral blood mononuclear cells were used for TCR beta sequencing. The Qiagen DNeasy Blood Extraction Kit was used to extract genomic DNA from the blood cell samples. The sequence is built from TRBV7-7 and TRBJ2-3, with 12 bases aligning to TRBD1. What was sequenced was PBMCs. The origin of this receptor is a woman in her twenties or thirties in good health and CMV-seropositive. The DNA sequence reads TGTGCTAGCAGCCCCGGGGGACAGGGGGCGAGGACGCAGTATTTT. Its translation reads: CASSPGGQGARTQYF.